This TCR beta chain was identified during a study of T-cell memory formation after mild COVID-19. One entry per CDR3 protein, called by TCRdb with MiXCR from the 5' RACE reads. The sample holds 400,000 to 500,000 distinct CDR3 sequences, 20% seen once. As regards this clonotype: The antigen is undetermined.

Trimming at V came to 4 bases and at J to 7 bases, leaving 9 bases not matched to a gene. Germline V lookup: CDR1 LGHDT, CDR2 YNNKEL (reference sequence). The CDR3 loop spans 15 amino acids. General study results and limits: Several responding clones turned up in pre-infection memory, indicating that cross-reactive memory may have taken part.

Material: PBMCs or a T cell subset sorted from them (not recorded which). The V gene is TRBV3-1, the J gene TRBJ2-1; 8 nucleotides match TRBD2. The sequence was obtained from an adult woman who had mild COVID-19 (a few samples of this study predate the infection). Cell type and time point are not known. The CDR3: CASSPRGGGGNEQFF. The CDR3 nucleotides read TGTGCCAGCAGCCCCAGAGGTGGCGGGGGGAATGAGCAGTTCTTC.